Sequencing of this T cell receptor (beta chain) was carried out in a study (dated by TCRdb to between 2021 and 2022). General conclusions and limits of the study: Further investigation, including longitudinal sampling and assessment of a control group, is stated by the authors to be required.

V and J are truncated by 1 base and 7 bases respectively, leaving an intervening sequence of 16 bases. CDR1 and CDR2 are read off the germline V gene as SGHVS and FNYEAQ. The CDR3 has 15 amino acids, counting the end cysteine and phenylalanine. Only CDR3 DNA remains: 45 bases, in frame from the first base. Concerning this clone itself: There is no known antigen for this receptor. Base qualities are missing; no much larger clone stands one base away.

PBMCs were separated from peripheral blood, and TCR beta sequencing was performed on genomic DNA obtained from unsorted PBMCs. Survey-level sequencing on the immunoSEQ platform was used to profile TCR beta chain repertoires. Regarding the original processing steps: Repertoire diversity was measured with the inverse Simpson index, and CDR3 amino acid length spectratypes and V-J pairing frequencies were compared. TCR beta CDR3 sequences were matched against VDJdb to annotate clonotypes specific to SARS-CoV-2, CMV, influenza A and EBV. Not all clones reach the TCRdb copy of this immuneACCESS table, which keeps in-frame sequences only. Checked studies attribute under half of the gap to unresolved V genes and leave the rest unexplained. That table furnishes V, J and clone size, whereas the DNA furnished D and trimming. The sample records around 50,000 clones, approximately 95% of which are singletons. Of the sample, about 10% falls within the top ten clones.

The sequence was obtained from a man in his forties or fifties with rheumatoid arthritis. The chain joins TRBV7-6 to TRBJ1-1, and the D gene may be TRBD1, 6 bases matching. Sequencing was carried out using PBMCs. The sequenced DNA: TGTGCCAGCAGCTTAGGTGTGACAGGTCCTGATGAAGCTTTCTTT. The resulting protein is CASSLGVTGPDEAFF.